The rows below give T cell receptor beta chains drawn from one sample of a study of blood T cell repertoires in COVID-19. The assay was immunoSEQ multiplex PCR, and TCRdb's table has in-frame clones only and misses some. The table has some 15,000 clones, approximately 88% seen once. Sequencing used peripheral blood. These receptors were obtained from a human donor in a cohort sampled during active COVID-19. Both conserved end residues are part of each CDR3. D genes are given only for firm matches. Some rows have no size entry. The others give once, few or many, or a class for an expanded clone.

TRBJ1-6 - TRBV2 few TGTGCCAGCAGGGAGGGGTACGCAAATTCACCCCTCCACTTT CASREGYANSPLHF
TRBJ1-4 - TRBV29-1 - TGCAGCGTTGGGCAGGGCCCTGAAAAACTGTTTTTT CSVGQGPEKLFF
TRBJ1-1 - TRBV12-3/TRBV12-4 - TGTGCCAGCAGTTTAGCGCCTTCGGGAGCTTTCTTT CASSLAPSGAFF
TRBJ2-4 TRBD1 TRBV14 - TGTGCCAGCAGCCACCTAGGGACAGGGAAGAACATTCAGTACTTC CASSHLGTGKNIQYF
TRBJ1-2 TRBD1 TRBV19 - TGTGCCAGTAGTCCGCAGTCGACAGGGTTGGGCTATGGCTACACCTTC CASSPQSTGLGYGYTF
TRBJ2-3 TRBD2 TRBV5-6 - TGTGCCAGCAGCGGAGCGGGGGGCCTTCCAGATACGCAGTATTTT CASSGAGGLPDTQYF
TRBJ2-7 - TRBV20-1 - TGCAGTGCTAGTAGACTGGACTACGAGCAGTACTTC CSASRLDYEQYF
TRBJ1-4 - TRBV18 - TGTGCCAGCTCACCAAAGGCCTCGGGTGAAAAACTGTTTTTT CASSPKASGEKLFF
TRBJ1-5 TRBD1 TRBV10-3 once TGTGCCATCAGGGGGGACAGCCTCAATCAGCCCCAGCATTTT CAIRGDSLNQPQHF
TRBJ2-7 - TRBV29-1 - TGCAGCGCTGGATCGGGACTGCAGCCCAGGGAGCAGTACTTC CSAGSGLQPREQYF
TRBJ2-3 - TRBV7-2 - TGTGCCAGCAGCTTAGGGATAGCGCGGGTAGGGGATACGCAGTATTTT CASSLGIARVGDTQYF
TRBJ1-2 TRBD1 TRBV6-5 - TGTGCCAGCAATATGGGGACAGGGCTTAACTATGGCTACACCTTC CASNMGTGLNYGYTF
TRBJ2-3 - TRBV21-1 - TGTGCCAGCAGCACAAGGAAAGGACTAGCGGGGGTAAGGACTACGCAGTATTTT CASSTRKGLAGVRTTQYF
TRBJ1-6 - TRBV5-1 - TGCGCCAGCAGCTTGGTTGCAGCGGCGGATTCACCCCTCCACTTT CASSLVAAADSPLHF
TRBJ1-2 - TRBV7-3 - TGTGCCAGCAGCTCCAGGACAGCGAACTATGGCTACACCTTC CASSSRTANYGYTF
TRBJ1-3 - TRBV5-1 once TGCGCCAGCAGCTTCGGGGGGGATGGAAACACCATATATTTT CASSFGGDGNTIYF
TRBJ2-7 TRBD1 TRBV7-2 - TGTGCCAGCAGCGCAAACAGGGGGCCCCACGAGCAGTACTTC CASSANRGPHEQYF
TRBJ1-1 - TRBV2 once TGTGCCAGCAGCGGACAGTTTTACACTGAAGCTTTCTTT CASSGQFYTEAFF
TRBJ2-7 TRBD2 TRBV29-1 few TGCAGCGTCCGGGACTACTCCTCCTACGAGCAGTACTTC CSVRDYSSYEQYF
TRBJ2-1 TRBD1 TRBV11-2 once TGTGCCAGCAGCTTGGGGACAGCTTACAATGAGCAGTTCTTC CASSLGTAYNEQFF
TRBJ1-6 - TRBV30 - TGTGCCGCGGGCGGCTTGAATTCACCCCTCCACTTT CAAGGLNSPLHF
TRBJ1-1 - TRBV10-3 - TGTGCCATCGGAGGTGGAACTGAAGCTTTCTTT CAIGGGTEAFF
TRBJ1-6 TRBD1 TRBV11-1 few TGTGCCAGCAGCGACAGGGACATTAATTCACCCCTCCACTTT CASSDRDINSPLHF
TRBJ1-2 - TRBV29-1 few TGCAGCGTTGAAGATTCGAAGGGGAACTATGGCTACACCTTC CSVEDSKGNYGYTF
TRBJ2-7 - TRBV3-1/TRBV3-2 - TGTGCCAGCAGCGAGGTTGGGGCAGGGGAAGGGCAGTACTTC CASSEVGAGEGQYF
TRBJ1-6 TRBD1 TRBV3-1/TRBV3-2 - TGTGCCAGCAGCCAAGATAAGACAGGGTCTTCACCCCTCCACTTT CASSQDKTGSSPLHF
TRBJ1-2 TRBD1 TRBV29-1 - TGCAGCGTCGATACAGGGGCCCCAGATGGCTACACCTTC CSVDTGAPDGYTF
TRBJ2-7 - TRBV27 - TGTGCCAGCAGTCGGGCAGGGATGAAGCAGTACTTC CASSRAGMKQYF
TRBJ1-3 - TRBV30 - TGTGCCTGGACCGCCGGGACATACGGAAACACCATATATTTT CAWTAGTYGNTIYF
TRBJ1-1 - TRBV5-4 - TGTGCCAGCACCCTGCCCGGGGTCACTGAAGCTTTCTTT CASTLPGVTEAFF
TRBJ2-7 TRBD2 TRBV7-2 once TGTGCCAGCAGCTTGTCTAGCGGGGGCCCCGTCTCCTACGAGCAGTACTTC CASSLSSGGPVSYEQYF